Listed below are T cell receptor beta chains from one sample, sequenced in a study of blood T cell repertoires in COVID-19. This table comes from immunoSEQ multiplex PCR, and its TCRdb copy is limited to in-frame clones, with some not included. The table lists approximately 28,000 clones, about three quarters of them singletons. The sample consisted of peripheral blood. These receptor sequences come from a boy aged 2 to 10 with active or convalescent COVID-19. CDR3s include the opening cysteine and the closing phenylalanine or tryptophan. D genes are given only for firm matches. Expanded clones are given a class, and other clones once, few, many or no size at all.

-	-	TRBV2	TRBJ1-2	TGTGCCAGCAGTCGAGGGAACTATGGCTACACCTTC	CASSRGNYGYTF
once	-	TRBV7-7	TRBJ1-1	TGTGCTAGCAGCTTCTCTTTAGAGACTGAAGCTTTCTTT	CASSFSLETEAFF
-	-	TRBV10-3	TRBJ1-2	TGTGCCATCAGGTATCGAGTCCGGTGGGGCTTGGGCAGGACCCCCTATGGCTACACCTTC	CAIRYRVRWGLGRTPYGYTF
-	TRBD2	TRBV6-5	TRBJ2-5	TGTGCCAGCAGGGGACTAGCGGGGAGAGAGACCCAGTACTTC	CASRGLAGRETQYF
-	TRBD1	TRBV7-9	TRBJ2-5	TGTGCCAGCAGCTTAGGGGCAGGGGGCCGGGAGACCCAGTACTTC	CASSLGAGGRETQYF
-	TRBD1	TRBV29-1	TRBJ1-1	TGCAGCGTTGAGGGGACAGGGGCCCTTAACACTGAAGCTTTCTTT	CSVEGTGALNTEAFF
once	TRBD2	TRBV10-3	TRBJ2-1	TGTGCCATCACTTCCGGGACTAGCCTCAATGAGCAGTTCTTC	CAITSGTSLNEQFF
few	TRBD1	TRBV29-1	TRBJ1-2	TGCAGCGTTAGGACAGGGGGGGACTATGGCTACACCTTC	CSVRTGGDYGYTF
few	TRBD1	TRBV20-1	TRBJ1-1	TGCAGTGCTAGTAGGGGGGACAGGCGAAACACTGAAGCTTTCTTT	CSASRGDRRNTEAFF
-	TRBD1	TRBV12-3/TRBV12-4	TRBJ2-3	TGTGCCAGCAGGCGGACAGGGGAGGATACGCAGTATTTT	CASRRTGEDTQYF
few	TRBD1	TRBV29-1	TRBJ1-1	TGCAGCGCCCAGGGACAGGGAGTCTCTGAAGCTTTCTTT	CSAQGQGVSEAFF
-	-	TRBV7-2	TRBJ1-2	TGTGCCAGCAGCGAGGGGGTCCTGGATGGCTACACCTTC	CASSEGVLDGYTF
-	TRBD1	TRBV10-3	TRBJ1-3	TGTGCCATCAGACAGGGGGACGGAAACACCATATATTTT	CAIRQGDGNTIYF
-	-	TRBV7-8	TRBJ1-3	TGTGCCAGCAGCCCACGACAGGTCCTCATCTCTGGAAACACCATATATTTT	CASSPRQVLISGNTIYF